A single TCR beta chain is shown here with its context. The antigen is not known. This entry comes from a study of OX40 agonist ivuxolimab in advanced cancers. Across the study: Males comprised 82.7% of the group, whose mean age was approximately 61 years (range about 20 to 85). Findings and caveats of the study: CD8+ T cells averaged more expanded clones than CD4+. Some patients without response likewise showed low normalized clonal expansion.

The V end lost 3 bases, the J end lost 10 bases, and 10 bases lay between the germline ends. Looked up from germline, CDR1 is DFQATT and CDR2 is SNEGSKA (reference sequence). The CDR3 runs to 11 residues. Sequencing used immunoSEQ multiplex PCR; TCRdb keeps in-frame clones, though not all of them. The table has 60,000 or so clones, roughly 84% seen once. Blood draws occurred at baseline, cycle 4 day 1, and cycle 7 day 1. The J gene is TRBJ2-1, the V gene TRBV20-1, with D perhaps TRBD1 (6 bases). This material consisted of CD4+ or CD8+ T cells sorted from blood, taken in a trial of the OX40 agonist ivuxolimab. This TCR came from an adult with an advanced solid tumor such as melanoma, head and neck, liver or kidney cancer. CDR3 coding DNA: TGCAGTGCTAGGGCCGGGACAGAGCAGTTCTTC. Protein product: CSARAGTEQFF.